These 7 T cell receptor beta chains originate from one sample sequenced in a study of cytomegalovirus exposure and HLA in healthy donors. 60 Vbeta and 13 Jbeta primers were used in PCR. Only in-frame clones appear in the TCRdb table, and some are missing; sequencing was by immunoSEQ multiplex PCR. Altogether under 200,000 clones are present, 80% to 90% being singletons, with the ten largest covering less than 15%. The sample was PBMCs. The source of these receptors is a woman between 50 and 59 years old in good health and CMV-seronegative.

The chain is built from TRBV5-1 and TRBJ1-4; D perhaps matches TRBD1 (5 bases). The CDR3 length is 15 residues. Deletions cut 0 bases from V and 3 bases from J, with 9 bases between. From germline, CDR1 is SGHRS and CDR2 YFSETQ. CDR3 DNA: TGCGCCAGCAGCTTGGGGCCAGGGTCTAATGAAAAACTGTTTTTT. Encoded protein: CASSLGPGSNEKLFF.

The chain employs TRBV2 and TRBJ2-5; 11 nucleotides agree with TRBD2. With V trimmed by 4 bases and J by 5 bases, 6 bases remained unmatched. CDR1 is SNHLY, CDR2 FYNNEI, per germline. CDR3 length: 15 residues. The CDR3 loop is CASSVRLAGTETQYF. CDR3 sequence (DNA): TGTGCCAGCAGTGTTCGACTAGCGGGGACGGAGACCCAGTACTTC.

The gene calls are TRBV19 and TRBJ1-5, with unresolved D. The CDR3 sequence is 15 residues long. V was trimmed by 4 bases and J by 3 bases, leaving 13 bases between them. Germline V gene data show CDR1 as LNHDA and CDR2 as SQIVND (reference sequence). CDR3 residues: CASSTLGEPNQPQHF. The CDR3 bases are TGTGCCAGTAGTACTCTTGGGGAGCCCAATCAGCCCCAGCATTTT.

The chain uses TRBV28 and TRBJ2-1; a weak D match, TRBD2 (5 bases). V lost 7 bases and J lost 10, with 11 bases in between. The CDR3 is 11 residues long. Germline V CDR1 and CDR2: MDHEN, SYDVKM. The CDR3 reads CASTLGIEQFF. In DNA form, the CDR3 reads TGTGCCAGCACCCTCGGGATCGAGCAGTTCTTC.

The table lists this clone with a count of one. The rearrangement links TRBV7-2 to TRBJ1-5; D gene uncertain. Germline V gene lookup returns CDR1 SGHTA and CDR2 FQGNSA. The length of the CDR3 is 12 residues. V lost 2 bases, J lost 5 bases, and 4 bases lay in between. In nucleotides, the CDR3 is TGTGCCAGCAGCTTATTAGATCAGCCCCAGCATTTT. Its translation: CASSLLDQPQHF.

This clone appeared once. The CDR3 is CASHPGQGYTGELFF. The CDR3 region has the DNA TGTGCCAGCCATCCGGGACAGGGTTACACCGGGGAGCTGTTTTTT. V usage is TRBV25-1 and J usage is TRBJ2-2; 9 bases match TRBD1. Germline CDR1 MGHDK, CDR2 SYGVNS. The CDR3 is made up of 15 amino acids. The V and J ends lost 8 bases and 3 bases, in that order; junction bases with no gene match: 7.

The genes are TRBV7-2 and TRBJ2-7; 9 bases are a match to TRBD2. This CDR3 has 16 residues. The germline gives CDR1 SGHTA, CDR2 FQGNSA. Unmatched junction bases numbered 8, after V lost 0 bases and J lost 5 bases. The CDR3 reads CASSLALSGGLNEQYF. The DNA of the CDR3 is TGTGCCAGCAGCTTAGCCCTAAGCGGGGGGCTGAACGAGCAGTACTTC.